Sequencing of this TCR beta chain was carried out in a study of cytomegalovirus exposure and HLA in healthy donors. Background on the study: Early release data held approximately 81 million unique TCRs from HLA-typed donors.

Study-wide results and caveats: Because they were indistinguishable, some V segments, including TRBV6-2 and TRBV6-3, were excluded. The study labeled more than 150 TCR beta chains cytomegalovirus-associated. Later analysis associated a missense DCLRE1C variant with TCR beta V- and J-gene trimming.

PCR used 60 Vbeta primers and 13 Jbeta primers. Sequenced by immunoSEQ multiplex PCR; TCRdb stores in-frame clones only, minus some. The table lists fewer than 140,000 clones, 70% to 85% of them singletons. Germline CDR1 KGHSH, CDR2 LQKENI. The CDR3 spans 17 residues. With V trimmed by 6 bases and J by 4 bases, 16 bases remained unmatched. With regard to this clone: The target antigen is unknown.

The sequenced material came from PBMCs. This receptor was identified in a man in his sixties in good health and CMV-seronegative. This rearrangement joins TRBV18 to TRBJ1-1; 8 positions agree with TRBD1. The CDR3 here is CASSLNTRAGGSTEAFF. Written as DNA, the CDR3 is TGTGCCAGCTCTCTCAACACGCGGGCAGGGGGCAGCACTGAAGCTTTCTTT.